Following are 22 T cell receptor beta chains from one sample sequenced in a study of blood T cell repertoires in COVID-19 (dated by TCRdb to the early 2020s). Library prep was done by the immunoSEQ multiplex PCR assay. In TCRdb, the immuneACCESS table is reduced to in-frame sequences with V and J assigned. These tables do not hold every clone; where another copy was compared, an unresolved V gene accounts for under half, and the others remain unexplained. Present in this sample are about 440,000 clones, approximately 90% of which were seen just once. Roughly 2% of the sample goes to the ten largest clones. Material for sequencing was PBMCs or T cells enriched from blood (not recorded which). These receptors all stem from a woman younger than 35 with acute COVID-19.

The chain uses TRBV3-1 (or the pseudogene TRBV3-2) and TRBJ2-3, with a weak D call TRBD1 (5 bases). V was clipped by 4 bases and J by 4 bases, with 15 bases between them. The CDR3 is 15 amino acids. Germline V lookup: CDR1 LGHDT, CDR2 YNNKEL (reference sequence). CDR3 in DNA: TGTGCCAGCAGCCCAACAGGAGTGGGTCCAGATACGCAGTATTTT. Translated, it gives CASSPTGVGPDTQYF.

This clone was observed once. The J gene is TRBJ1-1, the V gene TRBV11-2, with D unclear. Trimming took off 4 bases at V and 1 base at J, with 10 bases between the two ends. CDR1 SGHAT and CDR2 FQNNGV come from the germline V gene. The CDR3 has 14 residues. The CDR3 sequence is CASSYTGGNTEAFF. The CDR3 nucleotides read TGTGCCAGCAGCTATACCGGTGGGAACACTGAAGCTTTCTTT.

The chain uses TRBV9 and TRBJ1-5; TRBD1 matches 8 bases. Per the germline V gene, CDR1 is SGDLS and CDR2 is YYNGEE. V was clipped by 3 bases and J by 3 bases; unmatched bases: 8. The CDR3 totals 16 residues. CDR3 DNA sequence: TGTGCCAGCAGCGACGGACAGGGCGGAAACAATCAGCCCCAGCATTTT. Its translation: CASSDGQGGNNQPQHF.

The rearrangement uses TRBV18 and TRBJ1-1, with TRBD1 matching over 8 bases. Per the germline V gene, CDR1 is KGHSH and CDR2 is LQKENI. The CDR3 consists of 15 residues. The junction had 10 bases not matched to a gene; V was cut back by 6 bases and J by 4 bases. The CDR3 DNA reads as TGTGCCAGCTCTCCGACAGGGGTCCAAAGCACTGAAGCTTTCTTT. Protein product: CASSPTGVQSTEAFF.

In nucleotides, the CDR3 is TGTGCCTGGAGTCGGGGACACCGTCGTGAGCAGTTCTTC. Its protein is CAWSRGHRREQFF. The V and J genes are TRBV30 and TRBJ2-1, with D perhaps matching TRBD1 (6 bases). Looked up from germline, CDR1 is GTSNPN and CDR2 is SVGIG (reference sequence). V was trimmed by 2 bases and J by 9 bases, leaving 14 bases between them. The CDR3 has 13 residues.

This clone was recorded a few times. CDR3 DNA sequence: TGTGCCAGCAGCTGGGACAGGGGAGGCACTGAAGCTTTCTTT. Protein sequence: CASSWDRGGTEAFF. This chain links TRBV5-4 with TRBJ1-1; 10 bases are a match to TRBD1. The CDR3 has 14 amino acids. Trimming removed 3 bases from V and 4 bases from J; junction bases left unmatched: 3. Germline-derived CDR1 and CDR2 are SGHNT and YYREEE (reference sequence).

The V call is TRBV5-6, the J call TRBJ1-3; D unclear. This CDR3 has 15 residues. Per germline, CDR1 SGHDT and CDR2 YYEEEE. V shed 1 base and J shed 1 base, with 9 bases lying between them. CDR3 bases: TGTGCCAGCAGCTTGACGGGTGGATCTGGAAACACCATATATTTT. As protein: CASSLTGGSGNTIYF.

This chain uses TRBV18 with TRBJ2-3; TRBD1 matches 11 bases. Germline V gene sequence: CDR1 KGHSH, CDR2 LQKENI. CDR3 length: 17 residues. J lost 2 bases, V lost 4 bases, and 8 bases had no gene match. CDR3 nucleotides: TGTGCCAGCTCACTAGCCCGGGACAGGGGGAACACAGATACGCAGTATTTT. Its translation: CASSLARDRGNTDTQYF.

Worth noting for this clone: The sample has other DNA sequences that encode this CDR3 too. The CDR3 loop reads CASSLRISEQYF. In DNA, the CDR3 is TGTGCCAGCAGTCTCAGGATCTCCGAGCAGTACTTC. This rearrangement joins TRBV28 to TRBJ2-7; D is uncertain. Germline V gene lookup returns CDR1 MDHEN and CDR2 SYDVKM. Trimming shortened V by 5 bases and J by 6 bases, and 11 bases separated the two germline ends. The CDR3 sequence is 12 residues long.

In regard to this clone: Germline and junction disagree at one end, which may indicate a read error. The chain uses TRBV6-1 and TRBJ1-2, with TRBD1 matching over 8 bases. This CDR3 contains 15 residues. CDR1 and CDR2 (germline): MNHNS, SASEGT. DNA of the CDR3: TGTGCCAGCAGGGAAGAATGGACAGGGAACTATGGCTACACCTTC. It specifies CASREEWTGNYGYTF.

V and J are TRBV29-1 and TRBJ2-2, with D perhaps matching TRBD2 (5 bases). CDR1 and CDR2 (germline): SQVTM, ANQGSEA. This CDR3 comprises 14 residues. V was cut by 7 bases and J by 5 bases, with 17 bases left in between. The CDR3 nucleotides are TGCAGCGCCCAGGATCCAGCGGAGACCGGGGAGCTGTTTTTT. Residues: CSAQDPAETGELFF.

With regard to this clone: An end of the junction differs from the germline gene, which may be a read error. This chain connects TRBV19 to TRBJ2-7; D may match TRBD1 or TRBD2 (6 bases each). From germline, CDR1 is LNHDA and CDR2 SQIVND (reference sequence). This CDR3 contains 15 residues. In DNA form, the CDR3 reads TGTGCCAGTAGTCTAGAGGGGGGACTCTCCTACGAGCAGTACTTC. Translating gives CASSLEGGLSYEQYF.

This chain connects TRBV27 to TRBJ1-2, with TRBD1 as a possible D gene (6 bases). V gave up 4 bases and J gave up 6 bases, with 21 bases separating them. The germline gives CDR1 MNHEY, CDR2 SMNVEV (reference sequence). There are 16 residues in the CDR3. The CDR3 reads CASSSEKNPGQNGYTF. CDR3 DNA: TGTGCCAGCAGTTCCGAGAAAAACCCAGGACAGAATGGCTACACCTTC.

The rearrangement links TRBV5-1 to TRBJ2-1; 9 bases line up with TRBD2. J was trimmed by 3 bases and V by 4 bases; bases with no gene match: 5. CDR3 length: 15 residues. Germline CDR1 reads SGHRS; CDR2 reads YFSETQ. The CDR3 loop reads CASSTSSGDYNEQFF. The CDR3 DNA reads TGCGCCAGCAGCACCTCTAGCGGGGACTACAATGAGCAGTTCTTC.

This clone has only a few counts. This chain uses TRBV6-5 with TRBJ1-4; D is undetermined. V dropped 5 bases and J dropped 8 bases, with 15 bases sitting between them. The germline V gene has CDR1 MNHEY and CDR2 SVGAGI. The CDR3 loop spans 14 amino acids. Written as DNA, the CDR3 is TGTGCCAGCAGTAATCGGGGAGGACGCGAAAAACTGTTTTTT. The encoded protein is CASSNRGGREKLFF.

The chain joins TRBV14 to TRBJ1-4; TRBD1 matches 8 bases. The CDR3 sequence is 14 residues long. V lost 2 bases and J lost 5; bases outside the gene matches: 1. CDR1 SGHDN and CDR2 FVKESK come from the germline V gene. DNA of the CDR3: TGTGCCAGCAGCCAATGGACAGGGAATGAAAAACTGTTTTTT. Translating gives CASSQWTGNEKLFF.

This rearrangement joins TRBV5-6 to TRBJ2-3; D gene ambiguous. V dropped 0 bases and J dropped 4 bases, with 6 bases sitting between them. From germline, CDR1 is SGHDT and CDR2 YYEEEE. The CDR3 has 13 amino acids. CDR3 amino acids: CASSLATADTQYF. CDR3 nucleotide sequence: TGTGCCAGCAGCTTGGCCACAGCAGATACGCAGTATTTT. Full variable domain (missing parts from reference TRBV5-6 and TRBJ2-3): DAGVTQSPTHLIKTRGQQVTLRCSPKSGHDTVSWYQQALGQGPQFIFQYYEEEERQRGNFPDRFSGHQFPNYSSELNVNALLLGDSALYLCASSLATADTQYFGPGTRLTVL.

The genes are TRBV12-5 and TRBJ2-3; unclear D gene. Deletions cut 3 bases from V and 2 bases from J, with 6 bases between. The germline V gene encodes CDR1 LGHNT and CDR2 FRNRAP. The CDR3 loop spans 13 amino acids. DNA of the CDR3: TGTGCTAGTGGTTTCTCCCTCACAGATACGCAGTATTTT. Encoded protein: CASGFSLTDTQYF.

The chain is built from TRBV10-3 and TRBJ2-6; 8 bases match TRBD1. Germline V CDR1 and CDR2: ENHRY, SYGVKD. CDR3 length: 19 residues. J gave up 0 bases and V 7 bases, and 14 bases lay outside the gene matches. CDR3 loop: CAITPGAGQGSSGANVLTF. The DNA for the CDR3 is TGTGCCATCACCCCGGGAGCCGGACAGGGTAGCTCTGGGGCCAACGTCCTGACTTTC.

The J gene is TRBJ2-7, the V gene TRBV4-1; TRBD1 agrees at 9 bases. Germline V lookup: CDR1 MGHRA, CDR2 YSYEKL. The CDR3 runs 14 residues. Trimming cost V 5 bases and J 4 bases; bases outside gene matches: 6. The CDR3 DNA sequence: TGCGCCAGCAGCTACGGACAGGGGCCGTACGAGCAGTACTTC. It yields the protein CASSYGQGPYEQYF.

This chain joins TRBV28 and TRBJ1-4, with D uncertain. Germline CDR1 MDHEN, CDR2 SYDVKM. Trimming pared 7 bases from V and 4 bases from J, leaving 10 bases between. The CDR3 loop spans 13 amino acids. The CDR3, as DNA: TGTGCCAGCACAGGTACCCATAATGAAAAACTGTTTTTT. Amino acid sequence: CASTGTHNEKLFF.

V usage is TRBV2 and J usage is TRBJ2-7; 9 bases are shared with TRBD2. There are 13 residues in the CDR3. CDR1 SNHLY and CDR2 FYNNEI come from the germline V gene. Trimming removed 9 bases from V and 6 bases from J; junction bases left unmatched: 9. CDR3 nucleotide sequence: TGTGCCAGAGGGACCAGGACTAGCGTCGAGCAGTACTTC. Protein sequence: CARGTRTSVEQYF.